Listed here are 19 T cell receptor beta chains from one sample, sequenced in a study of cytomegalovirus exposure and HLA in healthy donors (dated by TCRdb to the late 2010s). Library prep was done by the immunoSEQ multiplex PCR assay. For the multiplex PCR, a mixture combining 60 forward primers for TCR Vbeta segments and 13 reverse primers for TCR Jbeta segments was used. The table was pulled from immuneACCESS by TCRdb, which kept in-frame rearrangements only. Such tables lose some clones; where checked, under half of the loss comes from unresolved V genes, and the rest has no known cause. Across this sample there are 70,000 or so clones, with roughly 85% seen only once. The ten largest clones capture just under 2% of the sample. Source material: PBMCs. Every receptor here comes from a woman between 25 and 40 years old in good health and CMV-seronegative.

The chain recombines TRBV7-8 with TRBJ2-5; D remains ambiguous. Germline V gene data show CDR1 as SGHVS and CDR2 as FQNEAQ. This CDR3 is 13 amino acids long. V lost 5 bases, J lost 5 bases, and 12 bases lay in between. This CDR3 is CASSPPKEETQYF. CDR3 coding DNA: TGTGCCAGCAGCCCACCTAAGGAGGAGACCCAGTACTTC.

The V call is TRBV6-1, the J call TRBJ1-2; TRBD1 aligns across 8 bases. Trimming at V came to 3 bases and at J to 5 bases, leaving 5 bases not matched to a gene. Germline V CDR1 and CDR2: MNHNS, SASEGT. The CDR3 has 14 amino acids. CDR3 amino acids: CASSEVTGEYGYTF. CDR3 DNA sequence: TGTGCCAGCAGTGAGGTGACAGGGGAATATGGCTACACCTTC.

The CDR3 loop reads CASSQYEGVYSYEQYF. The DNA for the CDR3 is TGCGCCAGCAGTCAATATGAGGGGGTTTACTCCTACGAGCAGTACTTC. This chain links TRBV23-1 with TRBJ2-7, with D possibly matching TRBD1 (6 bases). TRBV23-1 is sorted into the ORF group, with uncertain function. The V end lost 1 base, the J end lost 0 bases, and 13 bases lay between the germline ends. The CDR3 contains 16 residues.

The chain carries TRBV29-1 and TRBJ2-3; 7 bases are a match to TRBD1. The trim removed 6 bases at V and 2 bases at J, leaving 8 bases unmatched. CDR1 is SQVTM, CDR2 ANQGSEA, per germline. CDR3 length equals 14 residues. This chain's CDR3 is CSVAGTEYTDTQYF. CDR3 nucleotide sequence: TGCAGCGTGGCCGGGACAGAATACACAGATACGCAGTATTTT.

The J gene is TRBJ2-1, the V gene TRBV7-2; possibly TRBD2 for D (6 bases). The CDR3 length is 13 residues. Germline values: CDR1 SGHTA, CDR2 FQGNSA. V was trimmed by 6 bases and J by 6 bases, leaving 12 bases between them. CDR3 sequence reads: CASRTGSSNEQFF. CDR3 sequence (DNA): TGTGCCAGCAGGACCGGGAGTAGCAATGAGCAGTTCTTC.

The genes are TRBV19 and TRBJ2-1, with 14 bases that match TRBD2. CDR1 is LNHDA, CDR2 SQIVND, per germline (reference sequence). This CDR3 region has 16 residues. V gave up 2 bases and J gave up 8 bases; unmatched junction bases: 5. CDR3 nucleotide sequence: TGTGCCAGTAGTATAACTGGGACTAGCGGGAGAGATGAGCAGTTCTTC. Amino acids: CASSITGTSGRDEQFF.

The rearrangement uses TRBV5-1 and TRBJ2-7, with TRBD1 matching over 9 bases. There are 17 residues in the CDR3. CDR1 is SGHRS and CDR2 is YFSETQ in the germline V gene. The V gene end was trimmed by 0 bases and the J gene end by 2 bases; junction bases not matched to a gene: 9. CDR3: CASSLALSGTGPYEQYF. Here the CDR3 DNA reads TGCGCCAGCAGCTTGGCCTTATCCGGGACAGGGCCCTACGAGCAGTACTTC.

This chain links TRBV5-4 with TRBJ2-5; no clear D. The CDR3 is made up of 13 amino acids. V shed 0 bases and J shed 4 bases, with 7 bases lying between them. Germline-derived CDR1 and CDR2 are SGHNT and YYREEE (reference sequence). Here the CDR3 DNA reads TGTGCCAGCAGCTTGGTCGCCGGAGAGACCCAGTACTTC. It translates to CASSLVAGETQYF.

The chain has TRBV7-2 and TRBJ2-7; 16 positions match TRBD2. The trim removed 5 bases at V and 7 bases at J, leaving 5 bases unmatched. Germline values: CDR1 SGHTA, CDR2 FQGNSA. The CDR3 runs to 15 residues. CDR3 coding DNA: TGTGCCAGCAGCACGGGACTAGCGGGAGGGCAAGAGCAGTACTTC. Amino acid sequence: CASSTGLAGGQEQYF.

This clone appeared a few times. V gene TRBV18 combines with J gene TRBJ2-7; D perhaps matches TRBD1 (6 bases). The germline CDR1 and CDR2 sequences are KGHSH and LQKENI. With 4 bases removed from V and 5 bases from J, the gap between germline ends came to 15 bases. This CDR3 is built from 14 residues. The CDR3 DNA sequence: TGTGCCAGCTCACTCCGGATCAGGGGCGACGAGCAGTACTTC. This encodes CASSLRIRGDEQYF.

This CDR3 reads CASRASAYEQYF. The DNA for the CDR3 is TGTGCCAGCAGAGCTAGCGCCTACGAGCAGTACTTC. The gene calls are TRBV27 and TRBJ2-7, with D possibly being TRBD2 (6 bases). Deletions cut 6 bases from V and 2 bases from J, with 8 bases between. Germline-derived CDR1 and CDR2 are MNHEY and SMNVEV (reference sequence). This CDR3 contains 12 residues.

The chain joins TRBV7-9 to TRBJ2-4, with D possibly being TRBD2 (5 bases). The V end lost 1 base, the J end lost 0 bases, and 10 bases lay between the germline ends. Germline CDR1 reads SEHNR; CDR2 reads FQNEAQ (reference sequence). The CDR3 has 16 amino acids. The DNA for the CDR3 is TGTGCCAGCAGCTTAGGAGCGGCACTAGCCAAAAACATTCAGTACTTC. Translated, it gives CASSLGAALAKNIQYF.

The chain is built from TRBV19 and TRBJ1-1; D remains unclear. Germline values: CDR1 LNHDA, CDR2 SQIVND (reference sequence). This CDR3 region has 11 residues. Deletions cut 5 bases from V and 11 bases from J, with 12 bases between. CDR3 region: CASSSSTQAFF. CDR3 DNA: TGTGCCAGTAGTTCATCCACCCAGGCTTTCTTT.

This clone showed up just once. The rearrangement uses TRBV30 and TRBJ2-3; D is uncertain. Trimming removed 0 bases at V and 5 bases at J, with 9 bases between. The germline V gene has CDR1 GTSNPN and CDR2 SVGIG (reference sequence). The CDR3 runs to 13 residues. The CDR3 sequence is CAWSVRGGDTQYF. For the CDR3, the DNA is TGTGCCTGGAGTGTACGAGGCGGAGATACGCAGTATTTT.

The chain combines TRBV27 with TRBJ2-5; D may be TRBD1 (5 bases). The CDR3 has 14 amino acids. V was trimmed by 2 bases and J by 0 bases, leaving 7 bases between them. Per the germline V gene, CDR1 is MNHEY and CDR2 is SMNVEV (reference sequence). The CDR3 sequence is CASSLGAYQETQYF. CDR3 coding DNA: TGTGCCAGCAGTTTAGGGGCTTACCAAGAGACCCAGTACTTC.

This clone has just one count. J is TRBJ2-1 and V is TRBV7-2, with 10 nucleotides matching TRBD2. J lost 8 bases, V lost 5 bases, and 9 bases had no gene match. The CDR3 spans 15 residues. CDR1 SGHTA and CDR2 FQGNSA come from the germline V gene. The DNA of the CDR3 is TGTGCCAGCAGCCCATATAGCGGGAGGCTAGATGAGCAGTTCTTC. Encoded protein: CASSPYSGRLDEQFF.

The rearrangement uses TRBV19 and TRBJ2-7, with no clear D. The CDR3 is 15 amino acids. Germline CDR1 and CDR2: LNHDA and SQIVND (reference sequence). Trimming stripped 3 bases from V and 2 bases from J, with 14 bases between. For the CDR3, the DNA is TGTGCCAGTAGTATCGGTCCTAACCCAACCTACGAGCAGTACTTC. It specifies CASSIGPNPTYEQYF.

V gene TRBV6-5 combines with J gene TRBJ2-7; 8 bases match TRBD2. The J segment lost 2 bases and the V segment lost 7 bases, leaving 7 bases of the junction unmatched. The germline gives CDR1 MNHEY, CDR2 SVGAGI. This CDR3 has 14 residues. This CDR3 is CASTYGRGAYEQYF. CDR3 sequence (DNA): TGTGCCAGCACCTACGGGCGGGGGGCCTACGAGCAGTACTTC.

The chain carries TRBV5-1 and TRBJ2-1; D gene ambiguous. Trimming removed 1 base from V and 4 bases from J, with 9 bases in between. Germline V CDR1 and CDR2: SGHRS, YFSETQ. This CDR3 spans 14 amino acids. The CDR3 region is CASSLNEAYNEQFF. CDR3 DNA sequence: TGCGCCAGCAGCTTGAATGAGGCGTACAATGAGCAGTTCTTC.